What follows is one T cell receptor beta chain and its context. Its antigen is not yet known. A much larger clone is a single base away; this may be a read error. The missing conserved phenylalanine or tryptophan at the end of this CDR3 makes a read error likely. This sample was taken from a study of shared clonotypes between healthy human individuals (dated by TCRdb to about 2020). At the level of the whole study: A few men and two women, aged 18 to 49 years, made up the cohort. Blood TCR repertoires of about 5 healthy adults were deeply sequenced to estimate repertoire size and the extent of clonotype sharing between individuals. Each donor's leukapheresis produced roughly between roughly 0.85 and 9 billion PBMCs. To increase sequencing depth and limit assay-specific biases, TCR repertoire library preparation and sequencing were carried out by different laboratories using diverse techniques.

Healthy HIV-negative adults with no recently reported acute infections or vaccinations were included as donors. Only Caucasian adults living in Nashville, Tennessee, USA were represented among the donors. For unsorted samples, about 87 million PBMCs were counted, and genomic DNA was extracted using the QIAamp DNA Blood Mini kit. Blood was collected by leukapheresis, and PBMCs were isolated by Ficoll-Histopaque density gradient centrifugation and then cryopreserved in liquid nitrogen vapor phase. Using the deep immunoSEQ assay, TCR CDR3 regions were amplified from genomic DNA by multiplex PCR. Genomic DNA extracted from each cell subset was distributed evenly over all wells of several immunoSEQ 96-well plates, and each plate served as one replicate. For unsorted PBMC, each replicate PCR was loaded with roughly 0.3 ug genomic DNA, equivalent to tens of thousands of T cell genomes. Unsorted PBMC genomic DNA was sequenced across ten immunoSEQ deep assay plates. Purified libraries were measured with a Qubit 3.0 fluorometer, size-checked on a Bioanalyzer 2100, and measured again with the KAPA Library Quantification kit. Every immunoSEQ 96-well plate was sequenced on a separate single-read 150-cycle Illumina NextSeq 550 flow cell. Regarding the original processing steps: Because the immunoSEQ output held only junctional sequences and lacked quality scores, the filtering could not match the filtering applied to full-length reads. To assign V/J genes and CDR3, sequences were annotated using PyIR, a Python wrapper for IgBLAST v1.9, with IMGT germline references. Reads were filtered out if the reads had weak V/J assignments (E-value above 1e-6), no CDR3, stop codons, out-of-frame junctions, or ambiguous translated residues. V3J clonotypes were defined as sequences sharing an identical inferred V gene, J gene, and CDR3 amino acid sequence. Percentage overlap between repertoires was computed as shared unique clonotypes divided by the size of the smaller repertoire. Richness of each repertoire was evaluated using RTK rarefaction, the Chao1 estimator, and Recon v2.1 estimates of unobserved clonotypes. Held by TCRdb, this immuneACCESS table contains in-frame sequences only and omits some clones. Under half of the omission traces to an unresolved V gene where checked; the cause of the rest is unknown. The V and J calls and the clone size are those of that table, but D and trimming were determined from the DNA. The sample has a few hundred thousand clones on record, approximately 77% of them singletons. 9.5% to 15% of the sample comes from the top ten.

What the research found in general, with its limitations: Because the study included a small number of donors, the genetic and exposure-history diversity represented was limited. Only blood was sampled, and tissue TCR repertoires likely differ from those in blood. Based on pairwise subsampling, the degree of clonotype sharing among donors was expected to be affected by sequencing depth.

The junction shows trimming of 5 bases on V and 6 bases on J, and the gene matches do not reach 8 bases of it. The germline V gene yields SGHTA for CDR1 and FQGNSA for CDR2. The CDR3 comprises 15 residues, both ends counted. The retained sequence is limited to the CDR3, 45 bases, with the frame set at the first base. This sequence uses TRBV7-2 and TRBJ2-3; TRBD1 agrees with 10 junctional bases. The sequence was obtained from a middle-aged woman in good health. Some clones in this sample may be carry-over from other donors' samples. Material: PBMCs. The nucleotides read TGTGCCAGCAGCCGGACAGGGGGAATCCTGGATACGCAGTATCTT. It is translated as CASSRTGGILDTQYL.